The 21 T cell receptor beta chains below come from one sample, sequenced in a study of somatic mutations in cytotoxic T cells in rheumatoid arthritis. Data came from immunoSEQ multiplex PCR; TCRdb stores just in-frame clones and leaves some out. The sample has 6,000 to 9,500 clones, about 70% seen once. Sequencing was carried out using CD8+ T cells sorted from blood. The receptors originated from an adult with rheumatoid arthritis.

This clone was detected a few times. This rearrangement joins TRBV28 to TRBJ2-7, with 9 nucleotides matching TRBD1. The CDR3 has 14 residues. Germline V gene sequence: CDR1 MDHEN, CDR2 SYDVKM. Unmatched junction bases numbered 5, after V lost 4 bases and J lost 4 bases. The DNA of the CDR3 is TGTGCCAGCAGTTACGTACAGGGGGCTTACGAGCAGTACTTC. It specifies CASSYVQGAYEQYF.

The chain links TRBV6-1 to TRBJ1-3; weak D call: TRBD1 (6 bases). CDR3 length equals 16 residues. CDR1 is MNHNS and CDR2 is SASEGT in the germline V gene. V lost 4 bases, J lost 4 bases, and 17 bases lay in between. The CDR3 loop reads CASSGGAGAPGNTIYF. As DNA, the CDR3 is TGTGCCAGCAGTGGGGGGGCAGGGGCTCCGGGAAACACCATATATTTT.

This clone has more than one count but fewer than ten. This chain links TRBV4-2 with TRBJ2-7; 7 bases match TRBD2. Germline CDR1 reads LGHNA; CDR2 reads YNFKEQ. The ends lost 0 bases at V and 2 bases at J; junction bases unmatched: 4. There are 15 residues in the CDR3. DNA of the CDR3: TGTGCCAGCAGCCAAGAGACTAGCAGTCCCTACGAGCAGTACTTC. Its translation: CASSQETSSPYEQYF.

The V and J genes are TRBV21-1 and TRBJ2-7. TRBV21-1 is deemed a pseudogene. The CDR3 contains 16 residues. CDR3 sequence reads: CASSFFLGCSIYEQYF. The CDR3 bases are TGTGCCAGCAGCTTCTTTTTGGGGTGCTCGATCTACGAGCAGTACTTC.

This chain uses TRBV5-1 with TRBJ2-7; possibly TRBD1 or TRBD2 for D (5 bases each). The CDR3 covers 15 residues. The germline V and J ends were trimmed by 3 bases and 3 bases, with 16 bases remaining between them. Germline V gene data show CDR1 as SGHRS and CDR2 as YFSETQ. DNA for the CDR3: TGCGCCAGCAGCTGGGCCCCCGGGGACGACTACGAGCAGTACTTC. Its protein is CASSWAPGDDYEQYF.

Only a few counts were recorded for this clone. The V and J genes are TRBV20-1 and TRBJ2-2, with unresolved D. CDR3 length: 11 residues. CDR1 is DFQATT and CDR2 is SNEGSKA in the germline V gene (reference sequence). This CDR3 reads CSRPLGGELFF. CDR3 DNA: TGCAGCCGTCCCCTGGGCGGGGAGCTGTTTTTT.

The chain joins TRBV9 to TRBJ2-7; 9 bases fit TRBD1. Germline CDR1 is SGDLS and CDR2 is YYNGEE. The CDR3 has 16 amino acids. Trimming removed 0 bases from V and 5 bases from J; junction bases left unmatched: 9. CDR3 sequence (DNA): TGTGCCAGCAGCGTAGTGGAGGGACAGGGATCCAACGAGCAGTACTTC. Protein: CASSVVEGQGSNEQYF.

Here the CDR3 reads CAIRAVGGGNTEAFF. The CDR3, as DNA: TGTGCCATCAGGGCAGTGGGGGGAGGGAACACTGAAGCTTTCTTT. The chain joins TRBV10-3 to TRBJ1-1, with a possible D match to TRBD1 (5 bases). Trimming shortened V by 6 bases and J by 1 base, and 15 bases separated the two germline ends. Germline V lookup: CDR1 ENHRY, CDR2 SYGVKD. The CDR3 is made up of 15 amino acids.

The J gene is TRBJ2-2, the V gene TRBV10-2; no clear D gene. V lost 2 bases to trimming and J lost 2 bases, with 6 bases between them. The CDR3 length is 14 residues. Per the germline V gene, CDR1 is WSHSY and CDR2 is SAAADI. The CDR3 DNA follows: TGCGCCAGCAGTGAGGGCTTTAACACCGGGGAGCTGTTTTTT. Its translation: CASSEGFNTGELFF.

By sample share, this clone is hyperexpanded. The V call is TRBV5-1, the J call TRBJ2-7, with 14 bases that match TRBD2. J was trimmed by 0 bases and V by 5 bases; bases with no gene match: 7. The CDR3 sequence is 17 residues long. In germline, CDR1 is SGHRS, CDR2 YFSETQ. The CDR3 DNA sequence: TGCGCCAGCAGTGGACTAGCGGGAGGAGGGACCTCCTACGAGCAGTACTTC. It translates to CASSGLAGGGTSYEQYF.

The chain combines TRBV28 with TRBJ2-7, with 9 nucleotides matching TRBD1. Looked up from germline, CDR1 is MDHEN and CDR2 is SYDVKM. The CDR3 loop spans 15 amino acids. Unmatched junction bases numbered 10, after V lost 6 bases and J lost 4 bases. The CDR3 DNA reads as TGTGCCAGCAGCCCGACAGGGGGAAGACGGTACGAGCAGTACTTC. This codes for CASSPTGGRRYEQYF.

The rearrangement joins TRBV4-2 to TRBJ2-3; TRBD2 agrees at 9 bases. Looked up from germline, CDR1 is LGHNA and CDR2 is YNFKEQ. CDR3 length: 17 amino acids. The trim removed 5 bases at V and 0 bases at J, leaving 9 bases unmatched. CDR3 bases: TGTGCCAGCAGCATTCGCGAGCGGGGGGAAAGCACAGATACGCAGTATTTT. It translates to CASSIRERGESTDTQYF.

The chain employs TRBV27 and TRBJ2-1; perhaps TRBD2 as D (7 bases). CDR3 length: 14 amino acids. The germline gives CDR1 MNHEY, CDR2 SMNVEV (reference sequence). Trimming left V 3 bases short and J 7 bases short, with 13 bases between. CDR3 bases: TGTGCCAGCAGTTTCGCGGGGGCGGGGAATGAGCAGTTCTTC. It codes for CASSFAGAGNEQFF.

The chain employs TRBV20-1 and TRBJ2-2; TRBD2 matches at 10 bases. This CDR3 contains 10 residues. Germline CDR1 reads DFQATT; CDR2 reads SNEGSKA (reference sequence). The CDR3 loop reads CSVLAGELFF. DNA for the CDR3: TGCAGCGTACTAGCGGGAGAGCTGTTTTTT.

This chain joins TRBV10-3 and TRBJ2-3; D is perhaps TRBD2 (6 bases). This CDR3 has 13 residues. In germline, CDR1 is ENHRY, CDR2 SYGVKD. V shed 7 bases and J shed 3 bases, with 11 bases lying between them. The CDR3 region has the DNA TGTGCCATCAAAACCGGGACTACAGATACGCAGTATTTT. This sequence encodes CAIKTGTTDTQYF.

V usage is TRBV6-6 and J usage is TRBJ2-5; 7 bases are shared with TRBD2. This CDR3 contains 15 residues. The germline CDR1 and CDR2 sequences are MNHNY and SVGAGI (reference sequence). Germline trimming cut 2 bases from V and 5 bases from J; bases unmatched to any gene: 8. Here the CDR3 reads CASSYEEQGGETQYF. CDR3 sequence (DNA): TGTGCCAGCAGTTACGAAGAGCAGGGAGGGGAGACCCAGTACTTC.

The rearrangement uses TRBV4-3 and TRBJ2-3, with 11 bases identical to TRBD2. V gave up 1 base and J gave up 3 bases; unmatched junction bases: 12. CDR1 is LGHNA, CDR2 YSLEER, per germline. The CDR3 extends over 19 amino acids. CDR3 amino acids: CASSQGTGASGGLTDTQYF. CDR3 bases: TGCGCCAGCAGCCAAGGGACCGGGGCTAGCGGGGGGTTGACAGATACGCAGTATTTT.

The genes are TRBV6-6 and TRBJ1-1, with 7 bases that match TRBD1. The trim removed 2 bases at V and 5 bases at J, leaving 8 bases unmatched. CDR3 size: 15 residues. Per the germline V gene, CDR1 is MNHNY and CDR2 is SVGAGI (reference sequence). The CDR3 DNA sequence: TGTGCCAGCAGTTACCTCCACAGGGGTAAAACTGAAGCTTTCTTT. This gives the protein CASSYLHRGKTEAFF.

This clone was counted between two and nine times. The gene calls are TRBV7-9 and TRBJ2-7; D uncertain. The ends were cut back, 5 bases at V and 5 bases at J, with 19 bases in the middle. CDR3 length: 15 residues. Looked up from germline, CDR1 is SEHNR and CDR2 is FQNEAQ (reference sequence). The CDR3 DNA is TGTGCCAGCAGCCAATCTAGAGCTGTATCGAACGAGCAGTACTTC. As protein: CASSQSRAVSNEQYF.

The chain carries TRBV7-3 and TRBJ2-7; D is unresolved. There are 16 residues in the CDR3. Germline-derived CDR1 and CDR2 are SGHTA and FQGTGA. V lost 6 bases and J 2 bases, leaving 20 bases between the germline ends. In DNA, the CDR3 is TGTGCCAGCAGTTGTAGAAAGGGATCCGCGACCTACGAGCAGTACTTC. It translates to CASSCRKGSATYEQYF.

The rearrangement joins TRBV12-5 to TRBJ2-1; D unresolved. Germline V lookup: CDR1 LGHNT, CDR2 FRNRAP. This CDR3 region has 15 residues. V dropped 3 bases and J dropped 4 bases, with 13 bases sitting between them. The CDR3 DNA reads TGTGCTAGTGGTTTTAAGGCGGCGACTTACAATGAGCAGTTCTTC. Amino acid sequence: CASGFKAATYNEQFF. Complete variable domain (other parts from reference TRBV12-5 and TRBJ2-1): DARVTQTPRHKVTEMGQEVTMRCQPILGHNTVFWYRQTMMQGLELLAYFRNRAPLDDSGMPKDRFSAEMPDATLATLKIQPSEPRDSAVYFCASGFKAATYNEQFFGPGTRLTVL.